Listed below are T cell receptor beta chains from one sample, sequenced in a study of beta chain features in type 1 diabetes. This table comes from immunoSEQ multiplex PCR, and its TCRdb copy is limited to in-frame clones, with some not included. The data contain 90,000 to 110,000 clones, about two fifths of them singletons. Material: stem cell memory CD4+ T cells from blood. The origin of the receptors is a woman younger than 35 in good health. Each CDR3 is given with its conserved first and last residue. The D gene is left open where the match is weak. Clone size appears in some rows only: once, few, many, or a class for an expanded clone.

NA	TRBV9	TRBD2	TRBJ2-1	CASSVGGRAYNEQFF
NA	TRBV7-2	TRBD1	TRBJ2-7	CASRSGTGDEQYF
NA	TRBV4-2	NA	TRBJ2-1	CASSQETRDNEQFF
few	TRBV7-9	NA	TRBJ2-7	CASSLGLRDEQYF
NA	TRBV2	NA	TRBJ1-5	CASSRGLLSNQPQHF
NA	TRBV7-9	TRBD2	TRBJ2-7	CASSTGTSGSSEQYF
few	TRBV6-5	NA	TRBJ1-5	CASSYSLLQPQHF
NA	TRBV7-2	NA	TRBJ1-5	CASKGFSNQPQHF
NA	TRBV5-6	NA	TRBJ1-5	CASSARGNQPQHF
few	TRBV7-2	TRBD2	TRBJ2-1	CASSLTSGELLGNEQFF
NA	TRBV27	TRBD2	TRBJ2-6	CASSFLAGATSGANVLTF
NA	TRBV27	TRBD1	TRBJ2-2	CASSFRGRVTGELFF
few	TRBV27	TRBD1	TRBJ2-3	CASSSGQGRRDTQYF
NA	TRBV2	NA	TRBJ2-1	CASNRLVYNEQFF
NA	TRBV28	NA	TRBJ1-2	CASWGEGINYGYTF
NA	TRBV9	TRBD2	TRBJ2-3	CASSDIKPGLGLITDTQYF
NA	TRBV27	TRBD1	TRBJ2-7	CASSPHRQGPYEQYF
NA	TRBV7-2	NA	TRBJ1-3	CASSLASRGSGNTIYF
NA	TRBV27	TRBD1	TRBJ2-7	CASTLPSGQGDF
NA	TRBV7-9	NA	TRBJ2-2	CASSRDNVNTGELFF
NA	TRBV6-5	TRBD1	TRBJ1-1	CASSRQGWVNTEAFF
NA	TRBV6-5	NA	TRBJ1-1	CASSYGQGRHTEAFF
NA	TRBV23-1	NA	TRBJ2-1	CASSQCTPGHSFEFF
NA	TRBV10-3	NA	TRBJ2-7	CAISGRYEQYF
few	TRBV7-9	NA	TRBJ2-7	CASSLVTRAVQYF
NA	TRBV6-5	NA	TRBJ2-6	CATRGSSSGANVLTF
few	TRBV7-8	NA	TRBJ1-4	CASSLGTAGEKLFF
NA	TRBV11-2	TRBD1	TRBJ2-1	CASSRLGQGINEQFF
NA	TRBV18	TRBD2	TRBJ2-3	CASSPRIWEGRTDTQYF
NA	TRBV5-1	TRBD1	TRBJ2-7	CASSSAGTGGVPYF
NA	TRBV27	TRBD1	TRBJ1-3	CASRQTGAGNTIYF
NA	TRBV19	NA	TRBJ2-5	CASSIHLEETQYF
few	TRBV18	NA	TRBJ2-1	CASSRSRDNEQFF
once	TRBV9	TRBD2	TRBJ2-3	CASSSWTSGRLLTDTQYF
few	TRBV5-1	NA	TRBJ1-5	CASSLWGGYNQPQHF
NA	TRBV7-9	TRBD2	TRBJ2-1	CASSLAGIAGSSYNEQFF
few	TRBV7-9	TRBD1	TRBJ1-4	CASSLWDREKLFF
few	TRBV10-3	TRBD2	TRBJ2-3	CAIRGLAGGSDTQYF
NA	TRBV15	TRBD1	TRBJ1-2	CATSRVRDRGGFGYTF
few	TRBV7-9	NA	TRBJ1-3	CASSPNLPDTIYF
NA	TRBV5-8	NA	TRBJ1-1	CASSLRVGHRNTEAFF
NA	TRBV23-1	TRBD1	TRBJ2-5	CASSQPRGLKETQYF
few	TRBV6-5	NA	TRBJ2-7	CASSYTGSYEQYF
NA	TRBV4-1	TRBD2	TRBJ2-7	CASSHPGLVIYEQYF
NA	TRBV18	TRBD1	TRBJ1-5	CASCSDRVDQPQHF
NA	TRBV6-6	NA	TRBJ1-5	CASSYGRVIQPQHF
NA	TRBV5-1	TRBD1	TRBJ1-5	CASRQGASVHQPQHF
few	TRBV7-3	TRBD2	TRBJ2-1	CASSRTSGYYNEQFF